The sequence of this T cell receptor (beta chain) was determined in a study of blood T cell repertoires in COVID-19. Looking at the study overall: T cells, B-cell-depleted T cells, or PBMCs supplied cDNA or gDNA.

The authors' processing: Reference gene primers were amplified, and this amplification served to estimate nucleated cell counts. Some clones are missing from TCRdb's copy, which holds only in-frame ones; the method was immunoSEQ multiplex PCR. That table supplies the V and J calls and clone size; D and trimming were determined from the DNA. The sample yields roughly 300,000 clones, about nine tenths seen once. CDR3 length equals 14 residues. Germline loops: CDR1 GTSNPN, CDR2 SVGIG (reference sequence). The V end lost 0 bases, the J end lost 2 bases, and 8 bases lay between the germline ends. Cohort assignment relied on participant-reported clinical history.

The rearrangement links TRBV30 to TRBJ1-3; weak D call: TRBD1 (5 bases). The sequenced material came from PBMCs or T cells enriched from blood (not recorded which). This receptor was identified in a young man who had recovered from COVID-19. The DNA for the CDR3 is TGTGCCTGGAGTGTAGGGGTGGCTGGAAACACCATATATTTT. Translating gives CAWSVGVAGNTIYF.